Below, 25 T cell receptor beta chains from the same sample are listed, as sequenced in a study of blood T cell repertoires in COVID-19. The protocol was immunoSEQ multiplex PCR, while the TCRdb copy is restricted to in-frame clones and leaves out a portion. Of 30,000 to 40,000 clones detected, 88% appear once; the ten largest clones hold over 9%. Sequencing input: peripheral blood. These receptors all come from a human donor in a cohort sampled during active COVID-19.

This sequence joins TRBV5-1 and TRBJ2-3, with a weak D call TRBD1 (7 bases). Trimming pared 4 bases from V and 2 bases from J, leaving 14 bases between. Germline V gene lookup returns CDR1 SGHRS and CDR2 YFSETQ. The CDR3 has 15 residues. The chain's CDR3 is CASSRAGGFTDTQYF. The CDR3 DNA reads TGCGCCAGCAGCCGCGCAGGGGGGTTCACAGATACGCAGTATTTT.

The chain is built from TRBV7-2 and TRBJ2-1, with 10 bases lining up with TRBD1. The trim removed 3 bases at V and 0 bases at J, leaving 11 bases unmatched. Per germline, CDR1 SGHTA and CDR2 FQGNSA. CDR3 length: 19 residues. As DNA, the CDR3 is TGTGCCAGCAGCTTCCCCGGGACAGGGGACTTGAGCTCCTACAATGAGCAGTTCTTC. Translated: CASSFPGTGDLSSYNEQFF. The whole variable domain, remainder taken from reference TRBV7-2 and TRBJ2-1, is GAGVSQSPSNKVTEKGKDVELRCDPISGHTALYWYRQSLGQGLEFLIYFQGNSAPDKSGLPSDRFSAERTGGSVSTLTIQRTQQEDSAVYLCASSFPGTGDLSSYNEQFFGPGTRLTVL.

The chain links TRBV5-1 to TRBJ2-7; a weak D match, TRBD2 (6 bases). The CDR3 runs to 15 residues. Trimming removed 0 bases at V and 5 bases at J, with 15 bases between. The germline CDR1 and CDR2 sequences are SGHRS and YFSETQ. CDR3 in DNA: TGCGCCAGCAGCTTGGAATGGGGGGTAGGAGACGAGCAGTACTTC. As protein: CASSLEWGVGDEQYF.

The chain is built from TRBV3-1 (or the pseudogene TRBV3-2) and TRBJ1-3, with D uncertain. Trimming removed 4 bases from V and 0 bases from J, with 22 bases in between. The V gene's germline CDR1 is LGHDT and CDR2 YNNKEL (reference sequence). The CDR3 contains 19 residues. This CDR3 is CASSPTHGPGGNSGNTIYF. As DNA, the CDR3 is TGTGCCAGCAGCCCCACTCACGGCCCCGGAGGCAACTCTGGAAACACCATATATTTT.

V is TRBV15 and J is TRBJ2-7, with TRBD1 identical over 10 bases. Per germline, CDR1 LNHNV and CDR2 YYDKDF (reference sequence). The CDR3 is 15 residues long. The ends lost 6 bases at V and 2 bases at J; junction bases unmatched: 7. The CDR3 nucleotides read TGTGCCACCAGGGGGGACAGGGGAAGGGCCTACGAGCAGTACTTC. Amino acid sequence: CATRGDRGRAYEQYF.

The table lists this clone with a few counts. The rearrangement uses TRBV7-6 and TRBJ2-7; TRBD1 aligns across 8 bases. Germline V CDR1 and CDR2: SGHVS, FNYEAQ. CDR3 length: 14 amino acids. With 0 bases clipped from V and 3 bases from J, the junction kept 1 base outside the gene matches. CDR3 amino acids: CASSLAGQGYEQYF. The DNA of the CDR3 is TGTGCCAGCAGCTTAGCTGGACAGGGCTACGAGCAGTACTTC.

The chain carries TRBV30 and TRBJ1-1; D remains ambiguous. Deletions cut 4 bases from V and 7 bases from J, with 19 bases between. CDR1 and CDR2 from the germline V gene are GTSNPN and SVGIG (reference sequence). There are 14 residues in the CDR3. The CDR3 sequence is CAWKVWTDRGEAFF. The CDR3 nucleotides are TGTGCCTGGAAGGTTTGGACTGATCGTGGTGAAGCTTTCTTT.

DNA of the CDR3: TGTGCCACCGGACCGAGGACAGGGTGGACAGATACGCAGTATTTT. Protein: CATGPRTGWTDTQYF. The chain carries TRBV15 and TRBJ2-3; 8 positions match TRBD1. The J segment lost 3 bases and the V segment lost 8 bases, leaving 10 bases of the junction unmatched. CDR1 is LNHNV and CDR2 is YYDKDF in the germline V gene (reference sequence). The CDR3 has 15 residues.

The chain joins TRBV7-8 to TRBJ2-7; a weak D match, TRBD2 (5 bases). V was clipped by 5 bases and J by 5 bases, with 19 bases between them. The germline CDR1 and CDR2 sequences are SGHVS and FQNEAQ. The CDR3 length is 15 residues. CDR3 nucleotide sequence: TGTGCCAGCAGCCCGCGGTCCGAGGGAATGGACGAGCAGTACTTC. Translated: CASSPRSEGMDEQYF. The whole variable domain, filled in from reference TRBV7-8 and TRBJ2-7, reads GAGVSQSPRYKVAKRGQDVALRCDPISGHVSLFWYQQALGQGPEFLTYFQNEAQLDKSGLPSDRFFAERPEGSVSTLKIQRTQQEDSAVYLCASSPRSEGMDEQYFGPGTRLTVT.

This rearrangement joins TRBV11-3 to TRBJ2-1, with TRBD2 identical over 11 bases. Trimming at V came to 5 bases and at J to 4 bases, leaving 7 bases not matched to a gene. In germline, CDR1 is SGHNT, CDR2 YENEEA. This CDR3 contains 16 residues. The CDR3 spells CASSKGVAGGYNEQFF. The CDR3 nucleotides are TGTGCCAGCAGCAAGGGGGTAGCGGGAGGGTACAATGAGCAGTTCTTC.

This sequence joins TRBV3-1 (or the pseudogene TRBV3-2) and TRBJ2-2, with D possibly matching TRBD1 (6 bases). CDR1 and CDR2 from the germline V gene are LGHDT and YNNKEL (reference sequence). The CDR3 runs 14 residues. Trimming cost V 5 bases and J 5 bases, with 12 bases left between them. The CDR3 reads CASSSRTVTGELFF. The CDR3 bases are TGTGCCAGCAGCTCCCGGACAGTAACCGGGGAGCTGTTTTTT.

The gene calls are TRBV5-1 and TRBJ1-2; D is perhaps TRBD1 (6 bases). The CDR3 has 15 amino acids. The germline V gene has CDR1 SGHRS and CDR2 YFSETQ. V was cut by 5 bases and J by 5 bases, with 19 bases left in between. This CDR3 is CASRSNTGLGYGYTF. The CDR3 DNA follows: TGCGCCAGCAGATCCAACACAGGGTTAGGGTATGGCTACACCTTC.

The CDR3 region is CASSFTSGGARNTGELFF. DNA of the CDR3: TGCGCCAGCAGCTTTACTAGCGGGGGGGCTCGGAACACCGGGGAGCTGTTTTTT. The V gene is TRBV5-1, the J gene TRBJ2-2; TRBD2 aligns across 13 bases. With V trimmed by 2 bases and J by 1 base, 5 bases remained unmatched. Germline assignment: CDR1 SGHRS and CDR2 YFSETQ. The CDR3 is made up of 18 amino acids.

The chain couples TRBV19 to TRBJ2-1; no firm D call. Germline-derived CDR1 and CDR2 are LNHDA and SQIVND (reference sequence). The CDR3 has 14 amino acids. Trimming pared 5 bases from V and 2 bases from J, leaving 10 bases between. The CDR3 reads CASSPDSTYNEQFF. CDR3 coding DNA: TGTGCCAGTAGTCCTGACTCGACCTACAATGAGCAGTTCTTC. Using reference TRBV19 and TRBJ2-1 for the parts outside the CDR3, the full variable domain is DGGITQSPKYLFRKEGQNVTLSCEQNLNHDAMYWYRQDPGQGLRLIYYSQIVNDFQKGDIAEGYSVSREKKESFPLTVTSAQKNPTAFYLCASSPDSTYNEQFFGPGTRLTVL.

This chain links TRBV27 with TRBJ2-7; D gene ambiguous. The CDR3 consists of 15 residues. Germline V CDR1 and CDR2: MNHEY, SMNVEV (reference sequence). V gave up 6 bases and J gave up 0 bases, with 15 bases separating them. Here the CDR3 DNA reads TGTGCCAGCAGCCCCTTTCCCGGTGGCTCCTACGAGCAGTACTTC. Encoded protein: CASSPFPGGSYEQYF.

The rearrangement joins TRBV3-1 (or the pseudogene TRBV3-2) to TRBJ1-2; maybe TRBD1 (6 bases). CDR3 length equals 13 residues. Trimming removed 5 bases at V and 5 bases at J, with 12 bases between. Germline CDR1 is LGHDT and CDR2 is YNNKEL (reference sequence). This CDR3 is CASSADRTYGYTF. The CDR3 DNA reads TGTGCCAGCAGCGCAGACAGGACTTATGGCTACACCTTC.

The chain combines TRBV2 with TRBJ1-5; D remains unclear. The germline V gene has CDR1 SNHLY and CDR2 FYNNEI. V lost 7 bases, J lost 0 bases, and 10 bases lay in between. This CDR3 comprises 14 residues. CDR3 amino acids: CASNRDYSNQPQHF. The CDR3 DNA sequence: TGTGCCAGCAATAGAGATTATAGCAATCAGCCCCAGCATTTT.

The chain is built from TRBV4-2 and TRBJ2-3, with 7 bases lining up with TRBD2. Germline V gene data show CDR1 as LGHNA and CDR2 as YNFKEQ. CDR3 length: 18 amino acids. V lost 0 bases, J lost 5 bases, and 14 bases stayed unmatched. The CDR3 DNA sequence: TGTGCCAGCAGCCAAGATGGCGGGAGCGAACCTCCGAGAGATACGCAGTATTTT. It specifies CASSQDGGSEPPRDTQYF.

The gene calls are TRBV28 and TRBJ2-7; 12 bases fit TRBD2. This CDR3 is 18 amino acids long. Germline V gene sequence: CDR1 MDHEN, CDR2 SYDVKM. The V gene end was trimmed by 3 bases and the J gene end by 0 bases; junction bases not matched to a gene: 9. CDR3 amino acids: CASSFWTSGILGSYEQYF. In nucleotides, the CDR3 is TGTGCCAGCAGTTTCTGGACTAGCGGGATACTAGGCTCCTACGAGCAGTACTTC.

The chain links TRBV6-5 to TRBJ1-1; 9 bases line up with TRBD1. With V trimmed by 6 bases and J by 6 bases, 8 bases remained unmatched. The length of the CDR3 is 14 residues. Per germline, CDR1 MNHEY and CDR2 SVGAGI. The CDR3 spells CASRKWTGVPEAFF. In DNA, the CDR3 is TGTGCCAGCAGGAAGTGGACAGGGGTTCCTGAAGCTTTCTTT.

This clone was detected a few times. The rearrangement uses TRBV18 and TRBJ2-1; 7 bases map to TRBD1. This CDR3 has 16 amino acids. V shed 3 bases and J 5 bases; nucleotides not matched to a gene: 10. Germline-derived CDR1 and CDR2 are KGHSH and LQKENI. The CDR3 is CASSPRQGKGDNEQFF. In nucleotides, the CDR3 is TGTGCCAGCTCACCTAGACAGGGAAAAGGGGACAATGAGCAGTTCTTC.

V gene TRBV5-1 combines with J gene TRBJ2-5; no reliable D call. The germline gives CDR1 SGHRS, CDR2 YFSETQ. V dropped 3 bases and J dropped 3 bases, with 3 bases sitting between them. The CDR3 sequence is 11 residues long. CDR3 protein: CASSSKETQYF. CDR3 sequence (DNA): TGCGCCAGCAGCTCCAAAGAGACCCAGTACTTC.

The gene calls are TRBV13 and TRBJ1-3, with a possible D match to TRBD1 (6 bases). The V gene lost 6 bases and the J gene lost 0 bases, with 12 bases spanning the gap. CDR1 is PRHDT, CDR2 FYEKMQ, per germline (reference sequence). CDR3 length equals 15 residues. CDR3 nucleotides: TGTGCCAGCAGTCTAGACAGGAGCTCTGGAAACACCATATATTTT. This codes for CASSLDRSSGNTIYF.

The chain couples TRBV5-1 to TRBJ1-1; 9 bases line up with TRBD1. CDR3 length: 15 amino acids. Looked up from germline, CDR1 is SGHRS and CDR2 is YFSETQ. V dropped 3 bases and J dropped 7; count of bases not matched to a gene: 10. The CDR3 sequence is CASSSTGTGIGEAFF. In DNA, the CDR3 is TGCGCCAGCAGCTCTACGGGGACAGGGATAGGTGAAGCTTTCTTT.

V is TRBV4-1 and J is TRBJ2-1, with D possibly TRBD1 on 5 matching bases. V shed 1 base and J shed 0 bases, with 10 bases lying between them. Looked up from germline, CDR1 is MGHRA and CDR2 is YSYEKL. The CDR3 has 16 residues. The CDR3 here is CASSQARQSSYNEQFF. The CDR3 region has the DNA TGCGCCAGCAGCCAAGCCCGACAGAGCTCCTACAATGAGCAGTTCTTC.